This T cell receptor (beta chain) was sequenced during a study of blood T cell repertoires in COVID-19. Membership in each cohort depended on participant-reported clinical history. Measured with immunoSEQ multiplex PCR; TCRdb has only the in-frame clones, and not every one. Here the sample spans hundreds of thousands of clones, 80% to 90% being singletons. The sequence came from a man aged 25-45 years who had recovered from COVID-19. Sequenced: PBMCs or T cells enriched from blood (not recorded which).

The chain's CDR3 is CASISGDRVTGELFF. DNA of the CDR3: TGTGCCAGCATCTCGGGGGACAGAGTCACCGGGGAGCTGTTTTTT. The chain recombines TRBV28 with TRBJ2-2; TRBD1 is a possible D gene (7 bases). Germline V CDR1 and CDR2: MDHEN, SYDVKM. Between the trimmed V and J ends, which lost 7 bases and 4 bases, there was a span of 16 bases. CDR3 length: 15 amino acids.